What follows is one T cell receptor (beta chain) and its context. Germline V gives CDR1 SGHAT, CDR2 FQDESV (reference sequence). V was trimmed by 4 bases and J by 9 bases, leaving 7 bases between them. CDR3 length: 11 residues. The data were obtained in a study of T cells in localized non-small cell lung cancer. The assay was immunoSEQ multiplex PCR, and TCRdb's table has in-frame clones only and misses some. The sample lists 70,000 to 100,000 clones, around 90% occurring once. The receptor's source is a woman between 35 and 70 years old with stage II squamous cell lung carcinoma. Source: PBMCs, taken before any cancer treatment. The chain uses TRBV11-1 and TRBJ2-1; D uncertain. CDR3 in amino acids: CASSSPGEQFF. The DNA of the CDR3 is TGTGCCAGCAGCTCTCCCGGTGAGCAGTTCTTC.